The 12 T cell receptor beta chains presented below share a single source sample, sequenced in a study of beta chain features in type 1 diabetes. As every portion of the isolated RNA was reverse transcribed, the sequencing read expressed TCRB transcripts. TCRdb keeps only in-frame clones here, not all; method: immunoSEQ multiplex PCR. The data show some 220,000 clones, with approximately 10% seen just once and 1% to 1.5% held by the top ten. Sequencing input: central memory CD4+ T cells from blood. These receptors originate from a man aged 18 to 30 in good health.

This clone was observed a handful of times. This sample also contains other DNA sequences that code for the same CDR3. This chain links TRBV7-3 with TRBJ2-1; 9 bases map to TRBD2. The CDR3 spans 15 residues. V lost 2 bases to trimming and J lost 5 bases; unmatched junction nucleotides: 4. CDR1 and CDR2 (germline): SGHTA, FQGTGA. CDR3 in amino acids: CASSLGLAGNNEQFF. Here the CDR3 DNA reads TGTGCCAGCAGCTTAGGTCTAGCGGGGAACAATGAGCAGTTCTTC.

This chain uses TRBV7-6 with TRBJ2-3; 7 bases map to TRBD1. The CDR3 covers 14 residues. V gave up 5 bases and J gave up 2 bases; unmatched junction bases: 4. Germline loops: CDR1 SGHVS, CDR2 FNYEAQ. The CDR3 spells CASSEGQFTDTQYF. The CDR3 DNA follows: TGTGCCAGCAGCGAGGGACAGTTCACAGATACGCAGTATTTT.

In this sample, this clone turned up a few times. The gene calls are TRBV28 and TRBJ2-7; D may be TRBD2 (5 bases). CDR1 and CDR2 (germline): MDHEN, SYDVKM. V lost 5 bases and J lost 6, with 20 bases in between. The CDR3 covers 15 residues. The CDR3 DNA follows: TGTGCCAGCAGTGAGGGCGGCGGCCTAATGGCCGAGCAGTACTTC. Amino acids: CASSEGGGLMAEQYF.

This clone was detected a few times. This chain uses TRBV5-1 with TRBJ2-5; 10 nucleotides agree with TRBD1. Trimming took 4 bases from V and 5 from J; bases not matched to a gene: 8. Germline-derived CDR1 and CDR2 are SGHRS and YFSETQ. The CDR3 consists of 15 residues. CDR3 residues: CASSPGTGEQETQYF. The CDR3 region has the DNA TGCGCCAGCAGCCCGGGGACAGGGGAGCAGGAGACCCAGTACTTC.

The V call is TRBV30, the J call TRBJ1-4; 8 bases are a match to TRBD1. CDR3 size: 15 residues. Per germline, CDR1 GTSNPN and CDR2 SVGIG (reference sequence). The J segment lost 4 bases and the V segment lost 0 bases, leaving 4 bases of the junction unmatched. The CDR3 here is CAWSVRTGSNEKLFF. The DNA of the CDR3 is TGTGCCTGGAGTGTGCGGACAGGGAGTAATGAAAAACTGTTTTTT.

This clone has a handful of counts. At the DNA level, this CDR3 is encoded by other sequences in the same sample as well. The chain is built from TRBV5-1 and TRBJ1-1; D gene uncertain. The length of the CDR3 is 13 residues. CDR1 SGHRS and CDR2 YFSETQ come from the germline V gene. V lost 0 bases and J 1 base, leaving 4 bases between the germline ends. CDR3 nucleotides: TGCGCCAGCAGCTTGGACAGGAACACTGAAGCTTTCTTT. Protein product: CASSLDRNTEAFF.

This clone was picked up a small number of times. The rearrangement links TRBV18 to TRBJ2-7, with 7 bases identical to TRBD2. CDR1 is KGHSH, CDR2 LQKENI, per germline. The CDR3 is 15 amino acids. After removal of 2 bases from V and 3 bases from J, the junction contained 7 bases not matched to a gene. Here the CDR3 DNA reads TGTGCCAGCTCACCAGCCAGCGGGGTGGACTACGAGCAGTACTTC. Protein sequence: CASSPASGVDYEQYF.

Many counts were recorded for this clone. The chain couples TRBV5-1 to TRBJ1-1; D remains unclear. V lost 1 base and J 5 bases, leaving 6 bases between the germline ends. Germline CDR1 is SGHRS and CDR2 is YFSETQ. This CDR3 is built from 12 residues. CDR3 residues: CASSLRGTEAFF. DNA of the CDR3: TGCGCCAGCAGCTTGCGGGGTACTGAAGCTTTCTTT. The variable domain in full, completed from reference TRBV5-1 and TRBJ1-1, reads KAGVTQTPRYLIKTRGQQVTLSCSPISGHRSVSWYQQTPGQGLQFLFEYFSETQRNKGNFPGRFSGRQFSNSRSEMNVSTLELGDSALYLCASSLRGTEAFFGQGTRLTVV.

This clone has only a few counts. Other DNA sequences within the sample encode an identical CDR3. The J gene is TRBJ2-7, the V gene TRBV29-1; 9 nucleotides align to TRBD1. Germline loops: CDR1 SQVTM, CDR2 ANQGSEA. Losses at the gene ends were 1 base for V and 4 bases for J; bases not matched to a gene: 2. This CDR3 has 13 residues. CDR3 amino acids: CSVEGDRDYEQYF. The CDR3 DNA reads TGCAGCGTTGAAGGGGACAGGGATTACGAGCAGTACTTC.

This clone was recorded many times. The V gene is TRBV7-2, the J gene TRBJ2-7; no clear D. The germline V and J ends were trimmed by 2 bases and 5 bases, with 4 bases remaining between them. CDR3 size: 11 residues. Germline V gene data show CDR1 as SGHTA and CDR2 as FQGNSA. CDR3 loop: CASSLFHEQYF. The DNA for the CDR3 is TGTGCCAGCAGCTTATTCCACGAGCAGTACTTC. Combining the CDR3 with reference TRBV7-2 and TRBJ2-7 gives the whole variable domain GAGVSQSPSNKVTEKGKDVELRCDPISGHTALYWYRQSLGQGLEFLIYFQGNSAPDKSGLPSDRFSAERTGGSVSTLTIQRTQQEDSAVYLCASSLFHEQYFGPGTRLTVT.

The V and J genes are TRBV6-5 and TRBJ2-4; 8 bases are shared with TRBD1. Trimming took 7 bases from V and 5 from J; bases not matched to a gene: 7. This CDR3 contains 14 residues. Germline V gene lookup returns CDR1 MNHEY and CDR2 SVGAGI. CDR3 sequence: CASIDRGVENIQYF. The CDR3, as DNA: TGTGCCAGCATCGACAGGGGAGTTGAAAACATTCAGTACTTC.

This clone has ten or more counts. J is TRBJ2-7 and V is TRBV19; TRBD1 might be the D (5 bases). Germline-derived CDR1 and CDR2 are LNHDA and SQIVND (reference sequence). The CDR3 totals 13 residues. The ends were cut back, 6 bases at V and 2 bases at J, with 11 bases in the middle. CDR3 in DNA: TGTGCCAGTAGGCAAAGGGGAACCTACGAGCAGTACTTC. Protein sequence: CASRQRGTYEQYF.